Below, 5 T cell receptor beta chains from the same sample are listed, as sequenced in a study of cytomegalovirus exposure and HLA in healthy donors. Vbeta (60) and Jbeta (13) primers were used in the PCR. Some clones are missing from TCRdb's copy, which holds only in-frame ones; the method was immunoSEQ multiplex PCR. The repertoire has around 120,000 clones, roughly 80% of them found once; the top ten carry approximately 0.24%. Sample: PBMCs. These TCRs come from a man aged 45-65 years in good health and CMV-seronegative.

The chain joins TRBV5-4 to TRBJ2-5; 9 bases fit TRBD2. This CDR3 has 15 residues. With V trimmed by 4 bases and J by 5 bases, 9 bases remained unmatched. Germline-derived CDR1 and CDR2 are SGHNT and YYREEE (reference sequence). CDR3 coding DNA: TGTGCCAGCAGCGGCGGACTAGCGTTAACGGAGACCCAGTACTTC. Translating it yields CASSGGLALTETQYF.

The V and J genes are TRBV19 and TRBJ1-1; 7 bases are shared with TRBD1. The CDR3 is 15 residues long. Trimming removed 11 bases from V and 0 bases from J; junction bases left unmatched: 12. CDR1 and CDR2 from the germline V gene are LNHDA and SQIVND (reference sequence). The CDR3 loop reads CAARGAGGMNTEAFF. DNA for the CDR3: TGTGCCGCCAGAGGGGCAGGGGGGATGAACACTGAAGCTTTCTTT. The full variable domain, with the rest looked up from reference TRBV19 and TRBJ1-1, is DGGITQSPKYLFRKEGQNVTLSCEQNLNHDAMYWYRQDPGQGLRLIYYSQIVNDFQKGDIAEGYSVSREKKESFPLTVTSAQKNPTAFYLCAARGAGGMNTEAFFGQGTRLTVV.

V gene TRBV28 combines with J gene TRBJ1-5; 7 nucleotides match TRBD1. With 4 bases clipped from V and 3 bases from J, the junction kept 6 bases outside the gene matches. CDR1 is MDHEN and CDR2 is SYDVKM in the germline V gene. This CDR3 region has 15 residues. CDR3 sequence (DNA): TGTGCCAGCAGTTCCGGACAGGCCTTCAATCAGCCCCAGCATTTT. Translation gives CASSSGQAFNQPQHF.

J is TRBJ1-4 and V is TRBV10-3, with D unresolved. Germline V gene data show CDR1 as ENHRY and CDR2 as SYGVKD. This CDR3 contains 14 residues. V shed 4 bases and J shed 8 bases, with 14 bases lying between them. In DNA, the CDR3 is TGTGCCATCAGTGGAGGGTCTGAGGGAGAAAAACTGTTTTTT. Translated: CAISGGSEGEKLFF.

The chain combines TRBV5-1 with TRBJ2-1; no clear D gene. V lost 4 bases and J 2 bases, leaving 10 bases between the germline ends. CDR1 and CDR2 (germline): SGHRS, YFSETQ. The CDR3 length is 14 residues. The CDR3 here is CASSPSTTYNEQFF. The CDR3 bases are TGCGCCAGCAGCCCCTCTACCACCTACAATGAGCAGTTCTTC.